This T cell receptor (beta chain) came from a study of T cell responses to AZD1222 COVID-19 vaccine. A note on this clone: As yet, its antigen is unknown.

TCRdb's table, derived via immunoSEQ multiplex PCR, lists solely in-frame clones and lacks some. This table holds about 150,000 clones, 80% to 95% found once. Broader study findings: Nearly half of the spike-specific TCRs reportedly recognize variant regions that carry no mutations. Donors were mostly white British, more females; clonal diversity possibly underestimated. CD4 TCRs covered the whole spike, strongest at regions 160-218 and 743-854.

The TCR sequence derives from an adult in good health. This specimen consisted of peripheral blood, obtained on day 0 of AZD1222 vaccination.

CDR3 loop: CAIKQGGGNTIYF. For the CDR3, the DNA is TGTGCCATCAAGCAGGGAGGAGGAAACACCATATATTTT. This rearrangement joins TRBV10-3 to TRBJ1-3, with D perhaps matching TRBD1 (5 bases). CDR1 is ENHRY, CDR2 SYGVKD, per germline. The CDR3 runs to 13 residues. The ends were cut back, 7 bases at V and 4 bases at J, with 11 bases in the middle.